What follows are 29 T cell receptor beta chains derived from one specimen sequenced in a study of cytomegalovirus exposure and HLA in healthy donors. PCR primers comprised 60 Vbeta and 13 Jbeta primers. Produced via immunoSEQ multiplex PCR; TCRdb's table is partial and in-frame only. This table has some 170,000 clones, 75% to 85% appearing once. Sequencing was carried out using PBMCs. These receptors originate from a woman aged 60 to 75 in good health and CMV-seropositive.

The sample holds one count of this clone. The V gene is TRBV30, the J gene TRBJ1-1, with a possible D match to TRBD1 (6 bases). The CDR3 covers 13 residues. The ends were cut back, 7 bases at V and 3 bases at J, with 15 bases in the middle. CDR1 and CDR2 from the germline V gene are GTSNPN and SVGIG (reference sequence). Written as DNA, the CDR3 is TGTGCCTTGGACCGAGGGGGAGACACTGAAGCTTTCTTT. Protein sequence: CALDRGGDTEAFF.

This chain joins TRBV28 and TRBJ2-5, with D unresolved. The CDR3 extends over 14 amino acids. Germline values: CDR1 MDHEN, CDR2 SYDVKM. V dropped 3 bases and J dropped 2 bases, with 10 bases sitting between them. The CDR3 is CASSFRHPQETQYF. The DNA of the CDR3 is TGTGCCAGCAGTTTTCGACACCCTCAAGAGACCCAGTACTTC.

This clone was counted a few times. The chain links TRBV4-3 to TRBJ2-2; TRBD2 might be the D (5 bases). There are 16 residues in the CDR3. V was trimmed by 0 bases and J by 4 bases, leaving 12 bases between them. CDR1 LGHNA and CDR2 YSLEER come from the germline V gene. As DNA, the CDR3 is TGCGCCAGCAGCCAAGAAGAGGGTCTAGGCACCGGGGAGCTGTTTTTT. Protein sequence: CASSQEEGLGTGELFF.

This sequence joins TRBV15 and TRBJ2-7; the match to TRBD2 covers 8 bases. The CDR3 consists of 19 residues. Germline-derived CDR1 and CDR2 are LNHNV and YYDKDF (reference sequence). V lost 5 bases and J lost 0; bases outside the gene matches: 18. The CDR3 bases are TGTGCCACCAGCCCATCGGGAGGGGGGGCGGCGGGGGTCTCCTACGAGCAGTACTTC. Its translation is CATSPSGGGAAGVSYEQYF. Full variable domain (missing parts from reference TRBV15 and TRBJ2-7): DAMVIQNPRYQVTQFGKPVTLSCSQTLNHNVMYWYQQKSSQAPKLLFHYYDKDFNNEADTPDNFQSRRPNTSFCFLDIRSPGLGDTAMYLCATSPSGGGAAGVSYEQYFGPGTRLTVT.

In DNA form, the CDR3 reads TGTGCCAGCAGTTACTCGAGGACTAGCGGGACATACGAGCAGTACTTC. Its protein is CASSYSRTSGTYEQYF. V is TRBV6-5 and J is TRBJ2-7; 12 bases are a match to TRBD2. Trimming cost V 0 bases and J 4 bases; bases outside gene matches: 4. CDR3 length equals 16 residues. Germline V lookup: CDR1 MNHEY, CDR2 SVGAGI.

A single count supports this clone. The chain uses TRBV10-3 and TRBJ1-5; 9 bases are shared with TRBD1. The trim removed 5 bases at V and 5 bases at J, leaving 4 bases unmatched. In germline, CDR1 is ENHRY, CDR2 SYGVKD. The CDR3 contains 14 residues. The CDR3 bases are TGTGCCATCAGTCCCGGGACAGGGCATCAGCCCCAGCATTTT. Translating gives CAISPGTGHQPQHF.

This chain links TRBV28 with TRBJ1-4, with a tentative D call TRBD1 (6 bases). The CDR3 runs 14 residues. V lost 2 bases and J 9 bases, leaving 13 bases between the germline ends. Per germline, CDR1 MDHEN and CDR2 SYDVKM. The CDR3 here is CASSLVQGVKKLFF. DNA of the CDR3: TGTGCCAGCAGTTTAGTACAGGGAGTCAAAAAACTGTTTTTT.

This rearrangement joins TRBV6-5 to TRBJ2-7; 8 nucleotides match TRBD2. V lost 2 bases and J lost 6; bases outside the gene matches: 9. CDR3 length: 15 amino acids. CDR1 and CDR2 (germline): MNHEY, SVGAGI. The DNA for the CDR3 is TGTGCCAGCAGTTACACTGGCGGGGGGCTTAGCGAGCAGTACTTC. Amino acid sequence: CASSYTGGGLSEQYF.

The rearrangement uses TRBV19 and TRBJ1-2; TRBD1 aligns across 9 bases. V shed 6 bases and J 5 bases; nucleotides not matched to a gene: 7. This CDR3 is built from 14 residues. CDR1 and CDR2 (germline): LNHDA, SQIVND (reference sequence). The CDR3 sequence is CASRPRDRDYGYTF. In DNA, the CDR3 is TGTGCCAGTAGGCCTCGGGACAGGGATTATGGCTACACCTTC.

CDR3 amino acids: CASSLVGSGGRTEAFF. Here the CDR3 DNA reads TGTGCCAGCAGCTTGGTAGGATCGGGGGGCAGGACTGAAGCTTTCTTT. The genes are TRBV5-5 and TRBJ1-1; D is perhaps TRBD1 (6 bases). Germline V gene sequence: CDR1 SGHKS, CDR2 YYEKEE (reference sequence). With 0 bases removed from V and 5 bases from J, the gap between germline ends came to 17 bases. CDR3 length: 16 residues.

This clone was detected once. The V and J genes are TRBV6-5 and TRBJ2-2; D may be TRBD2 (7 bases). CDR1 MNHEY and CDR2 SVGAGI come from the germline V gene. V was cut by 6 bases and J by 6 bases, with 17 bases left in between. CDR3 length: 15 residues. DNA for the CDR3: TGTGCCAGCAGGATCGGGGGGCAGGTTCCCGGGGAGCTGTTTTTT. Amino acid sequence: CASRIGGQVPGELFF.

This sequence joins TRBV6-1 and TRBJ1-1, with D uncertain. Deletions cut 0 bases from V and 1 base from J, with 9 bases between. CDR1 and CDR2 from the germline V gene are MNHNS and SASEGT. This CDR3 has 15 residues. CDR3 in amino acids: CASSEAVTRNTEAFF. The CDR3, as DNA: TGTGCCAGCAGTGAAGCAGTGACTAGGAACACTGAAGCTTTCTTT.

The chain recombines TRBV5-6 with TRBJ1-1; no clear D gene. CDR1 SGHDT and CDR2 YYEEEE come from the germline V gene. V was pared by 4 bases and J by 1 base, with 8 bases between. CDR3 length: 13 residues. CDR3 loop: CASSSTANTEAFF. For the CDR3, the DNA is TGTGCCAGCAGCAGCACAGCGAACACTGAAGCTTTCTTT.

There are a few counts of this clone. V usage is TRBV28 and J usage is TRBJ1-1; 10 nucleotides agree with TRBD1. V was pared by 5 bases and J by 1 base, with 10 bases of the junction left unmatched. In germline, CDR1 is MDHEN, CDR2 SYDVKM. There are 17 residues in the CDR3. CDR3 region: CASSLGGQGVWNTEAFF. CDR3 bases: TGTGCCAGCAGTCTGGGCGGACAGGGGGTGTGGAACACTGAAGCTTTCTTT.

CDR3: CASSEAGGYNEQFF. DNA of the CDR3: TGTGCCAGCAGTGAAGCGGGAGGCTACAATGAGCAGTTCTTC. The chain carries TRBV2 and TRBJ2-1; possibly TRBD2 for D (6 bases). The V gene's germline CDR1 is SNHLY and CDR2 FYNNEI. The CDR3 runs 14 residues. V was shortened by 0 bases and J by 3 bases, with 6 bases between the two germline ends. The variable domain in full, completed from reference TRBV2 and TRBJ2-1, reads EPEVTQTPSHQVTQMGQEVILRCVPISNHLYFYWYRQILGQKVEFLVSFYNNEISEKSEIFDDQFSVERPDGSNFTLKIRSTKLEDSAMYFCASSEAGGYNEQFFGPGTRLTVL.

This clone was seen only a few times. This chain links TRBV11-2 with TRBJ1-1; D may be TRBD1 (5 bases). The V end lost 5 bases, the J end lost 0 bases, and 7 bases lay between the germline ends. CDR3 size: 13 residues. Germline V gives CDR1 SGHAT, CDR2 FQNNGV. The CDR3 region is CASSPRVNTEAFF. Here the CDR3 DNA reads TGTGCCAGCAGCCCCAGGGTGAACACTGAAGCTTTCTTT.

The chain couples TRBV27 to TRBJ2-4, with D unresolved. Germline V gene sequence: CDR1 MNHEY, CDR2 SMNVEV (reference sequence). V was shortened by 3 bases and J by 13 bases, with 10 bases between the two germline ends. CDR3 length equals 11 residues. In DNA, the CDR3 is TGTGCCAGCAGTTTCGGTGACACCCAGTACTTC. Residues: CASSFGDTQYF.

The rearrangement joins TRBV19 to TRBJ1-1; possible D gene TRBD1, 5 bases. This CDR3 is built from 15 residues. The V gene lost 4 bases and the J gene lost 1 base, with 13 bases spanning the gap. The germline CDR1 and CDR2 sequences are LNHDA and SQIVND (reference sequence). The CDR3 coding sequence is TGTGCCAGTAGTAGTGGGGGGTCTTCGAACACTGAAGCTTTCTTT. This sequence encodes CASSSGGSSNTEAFF.

V is TRBV27 and J is TRBJ2-3, with 9 bases identical to TRBD1. Losses at the gene ends were 4 bases for V and 2 bases for J; bases not matched to a gene: 7. The V gene's germline CDR1 is MNHEY and CDR2 SMNVEV (reference sequence). The CDR3 is 16 amino acids. The CDR3 DNA sequence: TGTGCCAGCAGTTCACCGGGACAGGGTGACACAGATACGCAGTATTTT. Residues: CASSSPGQGDTDTQYF.

Written as DNA, the CDR3 is TGTGCCAGCAGTTCGGACAGGGCTGGAAACACCATATATTTT. Encoded protein: CASSSDRAGNTIYF. The V call is TRBV27, the J call TRBJ1-3; 8 bases agree with TRBD1. The CDR3 is 14 residues long. V lost 4 bases to trimming and J lost 2 bases; unmatched junction nucleotides: 1. Germline CDR1 MNHEY, CDR2 SMNVEV (reference sequence).

The chain recombines TRBV14 with TRBJ2-7, with TRBD2 as a possible D gene (6 bases). The CDR3 extends over 16 amino acids. Germline CDR1 SGHDN, CDR2 FVKESK. Trimming took off 0 bases at V and 3 bases at J, with 15 bases between the two ends. CDR3 coding DNA: TGTGCCAGCAGCCAAGATTTGGGACTGCTAAGCTACGAGCAGTACTTC. This encodes CASSQDLGLLSYEQYF.

The J gene is TRBJ1-2, the V gene TRBV25-1, with 8 bases lining up with TRBD1. Germline V gene sequence: CDR1 MGHDK, CDR2 SYGVNS. Germline trimming cut 1 base from V and 3 bases from J; bases unmatched to any gene: 1. This CDR3 has 14 amino acids. The DNA for the CDR3 is TGTGCCAGCAGTGAATCGGACAGGGACTATGGCTACACCTTC. Protein sequence: CASSESDRDYGYTF.

The V and J genes are TRBV25-1 and TRBJ1-6, with D perhaps TRBD1 (6 bases). The germline V gene encodes CDR1 MGHDK and CDR2 SYGVNS. The V and J ends lost 4 bases and 7 bases respectively, with 14 bases between them. There are 15 residues in the CDR3. CDR3 in amino acids: CASSGLGALNSPLHF. The CDR3 bases are TGTGCCAGCAGTGGGTTGGGGGCTCTCAATTCACCCCTCCACTTT.

The gene calls are TRBV5-6 and TRBJ1-3; TRBD1 might be the D (6 bases). Germline CDR1 and CDR2: SGHDT and YYEEEE. The CDR3 has 16 residues. Trimming took off 2 bases at V and 4 bases at J, with 16 bases between the two ends. The CDR3, as DNA: TGTGCCAGCAGCTTTGGGACACTTTTTGCCGGAAACACCATATATTTT. Its protein is CASSFGTLFAGNTIYF.

The chain combines TRBV27 with TRBJ2-3; TRBD2 aligns across 7 bases. Germline lookup yields CDR1 MNHEY and CDR2 SMNVEV (reference sequence). V lost 6 bases, J lost 0 bases, and 0 bases stayed unmatched. This CDR3 is built from 13 residues. The CDR3 sequence is CASRAGSTDTQYF. The CDR3 DNA reads TGTGCCAGCAGAGCGGGGAGCACAGATACGCAGTATTTT.

This rearrangement joins TRBV30 to TRBJ2-1, with D tentatively TRBD1 (5 bases). The CDR3 has 11 amino acids. The V end lost 5 bases, the J end lost 6 bases, and 8 bases lay between the germline ends. Germline loops: CDR1 GTSNPN, CDR2 SVGIG (reference sequence). CDR3 protein: CAWGAVNEQFF. CDR3 sequence (DNA): TGTGCCTGGGGGGCGGTCAATGAGCAGTTCTTC.

The gene calls are TRBV27 and TRBJ1-6; D is perhaps TRBD1 (6 bases). The CDR3 contains 17 residues. Trimming took off 1 base at V and 5 bases at J, with 15 bases between the two ends. Germline CDR1 MNHEY, CDR2 SMNVEV (reference sequence). The CDR3 bases are TGTGCCAGCAGTTTATTCCCACAGGGAAGGAATAATTCACCCCTCCACTTT. Translation gives CASSLFPQGRNNSPLHF.

This clone was detected only a few times. The V gene is TRBV4-1, the J gene TRBJ1-3; D gene uncertain. This CDR3 region has 17 residues. V lost 0 bases and J 0 bases, leaving 12 bases between the germline ends. Germline lookup yields CDR1 MGHRA and CDR2 YSYEKL. The CDR3 DNA follows: TGCGCCAGCAGCCAAGATCCTGGGCCGAGCTCTGGAAACACCATATATTTT. It encodes CASSQDPGPSSGNTIYF.

This sequence joins TRBV27 and TRBJ1-6, with TRBD1 matching over 8 bases. The CDR3 is 14 residues long. V lost 5 bases to trimming and J lost 10 bases; unmatched junction nucleotides: 7. Per germline, CDR1 MNHEY and CDR2 SMNVEV (reference sequence). The DNA of the CDR3 is TGTGCCAGCAGTAACAGGGGGAAGTACTCACCCCTCCACTTT. Its protein product is CASSNRGKYSPLHF.